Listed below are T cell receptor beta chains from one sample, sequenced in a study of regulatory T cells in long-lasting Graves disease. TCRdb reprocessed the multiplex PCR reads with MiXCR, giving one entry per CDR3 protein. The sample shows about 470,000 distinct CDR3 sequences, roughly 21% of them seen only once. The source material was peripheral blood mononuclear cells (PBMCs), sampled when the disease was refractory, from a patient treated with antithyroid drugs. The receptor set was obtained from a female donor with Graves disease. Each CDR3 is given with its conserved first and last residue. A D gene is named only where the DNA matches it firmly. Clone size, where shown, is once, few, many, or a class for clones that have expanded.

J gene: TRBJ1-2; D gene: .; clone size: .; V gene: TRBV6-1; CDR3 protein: CASSQWPGTNYGYTF; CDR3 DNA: TGTGCCAGCAGTCAATGGCCAGGCACTAACTATGGCTACACCTTC
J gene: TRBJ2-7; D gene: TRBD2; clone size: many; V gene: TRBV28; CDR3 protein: CASSFSLAGSTYEQYF; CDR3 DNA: TGTGCCAGCAGTTTTTCTCTAGCGGGAAGCACCTACGAGCAGTACTTC
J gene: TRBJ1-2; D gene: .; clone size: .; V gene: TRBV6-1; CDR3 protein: CASSLPRGWNYGYTF; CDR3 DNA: TGTGCCAGCAGCCTCCCCAGGGGCTGGAACTATGGCTACACCTTC
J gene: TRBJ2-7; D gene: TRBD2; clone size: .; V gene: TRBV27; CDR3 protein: CASSPRTSGSSEQYF; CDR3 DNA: TGTGCCAGCAGTCCGCGGACTAGCGGGAGCTCCGAGCAGTACTTC
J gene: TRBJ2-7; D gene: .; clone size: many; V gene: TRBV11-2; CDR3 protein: CASSLEVEQYF; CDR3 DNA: TGTGCCAGCAGCTTGGAGGTAGAGCAGTACTTC
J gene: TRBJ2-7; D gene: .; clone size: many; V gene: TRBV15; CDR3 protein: CATSAGYDYEQYF; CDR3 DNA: TGTGCCACCAGCGCCGGATATGACTACGAGCAGTACTTC
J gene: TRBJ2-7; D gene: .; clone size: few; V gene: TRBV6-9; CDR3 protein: CASSYQSVAYEQYF; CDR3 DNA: TGTGCCAGCAGTTACCAGAGCGTCGCCTACGAGCAGTACTTC
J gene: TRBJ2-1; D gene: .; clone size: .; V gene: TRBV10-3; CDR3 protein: CAISAGANNEQFF; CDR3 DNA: TGTGCCATCAGTGCCGGGGCAAACAATGAGCAGTTCTTC
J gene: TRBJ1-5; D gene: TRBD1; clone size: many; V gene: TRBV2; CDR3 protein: CASRLGQGASQPQHF; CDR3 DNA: TGTGCCAGCAGGCTGGGACAGGGGGCAAGTCAGCCCCAGCATTTT
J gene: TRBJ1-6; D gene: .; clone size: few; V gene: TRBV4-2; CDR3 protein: CASSQGTGLSPLHF; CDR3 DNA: TGTGCCAGCAGCCAAGGGACCGGACTTTCACCCCTCCACTTT
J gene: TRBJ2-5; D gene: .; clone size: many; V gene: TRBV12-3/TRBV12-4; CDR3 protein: CASITSDSQETQYF; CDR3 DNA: TGTGCCAGCATTACCTCGGACAGCCAAGAGACCCAGTACTTC
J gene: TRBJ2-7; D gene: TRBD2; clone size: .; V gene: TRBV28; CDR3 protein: CASSSNTNPGLAGVGFYEQYF; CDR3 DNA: TGTGCCAGCAGTTCTAACACAAATCCCGGACTAGCGGGAGTTGGCTTCTACGAGCAGTACTTC
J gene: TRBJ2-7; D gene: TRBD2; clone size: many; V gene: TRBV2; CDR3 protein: CASRVAGGAYEQYF; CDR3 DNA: TGTGCCAGCAGGGTCGCGGGGGGCGCCTACGAGCAGTACTTC
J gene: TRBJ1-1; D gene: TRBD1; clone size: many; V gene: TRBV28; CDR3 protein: CASSLVGQTNTEAFF; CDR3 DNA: TGTGCCAGCAGTTTGGTGGGACAGACGAACACTGAAGCTTTCTTT
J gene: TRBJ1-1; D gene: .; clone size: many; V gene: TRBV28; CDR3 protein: CASSLYLGLRKQAFF; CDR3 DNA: TGTGCCAGCAGTTTATATCTGGGATTGAGGAAACAAGCTTTCTTT
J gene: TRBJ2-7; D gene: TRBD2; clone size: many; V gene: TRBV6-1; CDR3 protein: CASSTASGRAVEQYF; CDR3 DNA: TGTGCCAGCAGCACCGCTAGCGGGAGGGCGGTCGAGCAGTACTTC
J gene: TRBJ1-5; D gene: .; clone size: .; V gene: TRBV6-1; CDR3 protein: CATSGLGVSGNQPQHF; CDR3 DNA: TGTGCCACCTCGGGGTTGGGGGTTTCGGGCAATCAGCCCCAGCATTTT
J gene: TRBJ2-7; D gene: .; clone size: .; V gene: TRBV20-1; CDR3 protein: CSARNPVSYEQYF; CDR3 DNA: TGCAGTGCTAGAAACCCAGTCTCCTACGAGCAGTACTTC
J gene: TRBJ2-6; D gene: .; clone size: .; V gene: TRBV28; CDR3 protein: CASSPRGSGANVLTF; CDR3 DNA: TGTGCCAGCAGTCCCAGGGGTTCTGGGGCCAACGTCCTGACTTTC
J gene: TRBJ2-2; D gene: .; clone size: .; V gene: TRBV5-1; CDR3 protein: CASSPPQGITGELFF; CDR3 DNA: TGCGCCAGCAGCCCACCCCAGGGAATCACCGGGGAGCTGTTTTTT
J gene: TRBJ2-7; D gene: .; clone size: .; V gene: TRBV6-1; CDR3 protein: CASDDGAPYEQYF; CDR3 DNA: TGTGCCAGCGACGACGGGGCTCCCTACGAGCAGTACTTC
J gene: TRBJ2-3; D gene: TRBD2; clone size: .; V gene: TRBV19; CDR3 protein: CASSIGGSRTDTQYF; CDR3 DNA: TGTGCCAGTAGTATCGGCGGGAGTAGGACAGATACGCAGTATTTT
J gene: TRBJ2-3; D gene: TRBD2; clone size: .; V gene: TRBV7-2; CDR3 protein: CASSFGTSGGAGTQYF; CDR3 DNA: TGTGCCAGCAGCTTCGGGACTAGCGGGGGGGCCGGTACGCAGTATTTT
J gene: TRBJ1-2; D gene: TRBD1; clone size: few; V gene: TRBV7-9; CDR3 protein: CASSRPGTGGANYGYTF; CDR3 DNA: TGTGCCAGCAGCCGGCCCGGGACAGGGGGAGCTAACTATGGCTACACCTTC
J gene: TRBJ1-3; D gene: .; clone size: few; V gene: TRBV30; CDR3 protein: CAWSAGAGNTIYF; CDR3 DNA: TGTGCCTGGAGCGCGGGGGCTGGAAACACCATATATTTT
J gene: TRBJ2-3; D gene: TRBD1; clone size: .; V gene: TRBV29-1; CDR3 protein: CSVKQGALSTDTQYF; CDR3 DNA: TGCAGCGTCAAACAGGGGGCCCTAAGCACAGATACGCAGTATTTT
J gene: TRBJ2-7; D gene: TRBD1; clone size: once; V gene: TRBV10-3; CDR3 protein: CAISVGTGLSYEQYF; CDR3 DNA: TGTGCCATCAGTGTCGGGACAGGGCTTTCCTACGAGCAGTACTTC
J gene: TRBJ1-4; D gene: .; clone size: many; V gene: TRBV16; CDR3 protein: CASSSGFATNEKLFF; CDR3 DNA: TGTGCCAGCAGCTCAGGATTTGCAACTAATGAAAAACTGTTTTTT
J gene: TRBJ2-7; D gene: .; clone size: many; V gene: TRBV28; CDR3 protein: CASSSPSAWSSYEQYF; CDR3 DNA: TGTGCCAGCAGTTCCCCGAGTGCTTGGAGCTCCTACGAGCAGTACTTC
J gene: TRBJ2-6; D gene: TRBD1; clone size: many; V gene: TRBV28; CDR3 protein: CASLPGGSGANVLTF; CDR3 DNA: TGTGCCAGCCTACCAGGGGGCTCTGGGGCCAACGTCCTGACTTTC
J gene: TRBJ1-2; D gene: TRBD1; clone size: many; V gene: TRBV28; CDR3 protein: CASSPQPDRVVNYGYTF; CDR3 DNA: TGTGCCAGCAGTCCCCAACCGGACAGGGTAGTAAACTATGGCTACACCTTC
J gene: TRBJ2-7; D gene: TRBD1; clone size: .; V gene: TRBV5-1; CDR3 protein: CASRSTTGQGTYEQYF; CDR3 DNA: TGCGCCAGCAGGTCGACCACGGGACAGGGGACCTACGAGCAGTACTTC
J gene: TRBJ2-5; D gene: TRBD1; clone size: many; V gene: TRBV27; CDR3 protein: CASSFRQGHPVVAQYF; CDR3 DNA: TGTGCCAGCAGTTTCCGACAGGGGCATCCCGTAGTTGCCCAGTACTTC
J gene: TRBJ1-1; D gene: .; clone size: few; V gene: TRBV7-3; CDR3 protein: CASSGGGEAFF; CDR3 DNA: TGTGCCAGCAGTGGGGGGGGAGAAGCTTTCTTT
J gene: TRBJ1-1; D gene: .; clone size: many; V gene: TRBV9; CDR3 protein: CASSDQGTEAFF; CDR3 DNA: TGTGCCAGCAGCGACCAGGGCACTGAAGCTTTCTTT
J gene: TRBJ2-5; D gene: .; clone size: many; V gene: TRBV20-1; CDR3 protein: CSARFLETQYF; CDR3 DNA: TGCAGTGCTAGATTTTTAGAGACCCAGTACTTC
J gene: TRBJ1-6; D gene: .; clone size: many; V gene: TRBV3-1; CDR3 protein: CASSQDHNSPLHF; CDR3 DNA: TGTGCCAGCAGCCAAGACCATAATTCACCCCTCCACTTT
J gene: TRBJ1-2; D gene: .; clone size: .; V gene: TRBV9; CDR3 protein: CASSAQAVRGPYGYTF; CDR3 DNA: TGTGCCAGCAGCGCCCAAGCGGTCAGAGGTCCCTATGGCTACACCTTC
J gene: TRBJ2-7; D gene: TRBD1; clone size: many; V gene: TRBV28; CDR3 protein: CASSLGTGGDEQYF; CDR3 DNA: TGTGCCAGCAGTCTCGGGACAGGGGGCGACGAGCAGTACTTC
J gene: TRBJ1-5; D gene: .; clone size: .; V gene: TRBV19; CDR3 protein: CASTAEPALPNQPQHF; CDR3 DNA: TGTGCCAGTACCGCCGAACCGGCACTCCCTAATCAGCCCCAGCATTTT
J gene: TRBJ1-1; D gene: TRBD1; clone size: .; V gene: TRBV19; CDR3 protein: CASSPTGAGTEAFF; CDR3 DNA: TGTGCCAGTAGTCCAACAGGGGCAGGAACTGAAGCTTTCTTT
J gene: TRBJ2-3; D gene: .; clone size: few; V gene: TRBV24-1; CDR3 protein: CATSDLQSNTDTQYF; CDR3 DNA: TGTGCCACCAGTGATTTGCAGAGCAACACAGATACGCAGTATTTT
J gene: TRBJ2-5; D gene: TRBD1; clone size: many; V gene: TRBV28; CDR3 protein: CASSRYGTEETQYF; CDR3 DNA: TGTGCCAGCAGTCGATACGGGACAGAAGAGACCCAGTACTTC
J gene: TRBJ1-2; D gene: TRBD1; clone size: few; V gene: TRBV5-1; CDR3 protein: CASSFITGGYGYTF; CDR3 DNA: TGCGCCAGCAGCTTTATAACAGGGGGCTACGGCTACACCTTC
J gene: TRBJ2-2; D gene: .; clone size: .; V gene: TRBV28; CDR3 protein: CASSYQGTGELFF; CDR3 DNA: TGTGCCAGCAGTTACCAGGGGACCGGGGAGCTGTTTTTT
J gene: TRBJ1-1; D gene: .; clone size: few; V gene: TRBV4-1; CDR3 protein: CASSQVVGKTEAFF; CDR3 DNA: TGCGCCAGCAGCCAAGTTGTAGGAAAAACTGAAGCTTTCTTT
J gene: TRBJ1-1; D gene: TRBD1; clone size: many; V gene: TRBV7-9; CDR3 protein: CASSPRGQGVEEAFF; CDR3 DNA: TGTGCCAGCAGCCCGCGAGGACAGGGGGTCGAGGAGGCTTTCTTT
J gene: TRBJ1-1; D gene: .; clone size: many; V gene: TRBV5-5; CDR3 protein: CASSLATLGYNTEAFF; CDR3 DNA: TGTGCCAGCAGCTTGGCGACCCTAGGATATAACACTGAAGCTTTCTTT
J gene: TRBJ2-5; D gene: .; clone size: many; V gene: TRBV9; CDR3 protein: CASSPSGGAVTMETQYF; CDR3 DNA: TGTGCCAGCAGCCCTTCCGGCGGGGCTGTCACCATGGAGACCCAGTACTTC
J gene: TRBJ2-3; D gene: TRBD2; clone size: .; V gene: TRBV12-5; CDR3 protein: CASGSQLAGPDTQYF; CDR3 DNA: TGTGCTAGTGGTTCACAACTAGCGGGACCAGATACGCAGTATTTT
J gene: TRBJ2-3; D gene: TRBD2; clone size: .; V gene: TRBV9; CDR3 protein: CASSVGGGYPATDTQYF; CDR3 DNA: TGTGCCAGCAGCGTGGGGGGAGGGTACCCTGCCACAGATACGCAGTATTTT